This paragraph reports one T cell receptor (beta chain). Its antigen is still unknown. With 0 bases removed from V and 0 bases from J, the gap between germline ends came to 6 bases. In germline, CDR1 is ENHRY, CDR2 SYGVKD. This CDR3 is 15 amino acids long. This entry is derived from a study of T cells in tuberculosis. Regarding the study as a whole: Cases with active tuberculosis were adults, while controls were adolescents.

Generated by immunoSEQ multiplex PCR, the TCRdb table keeps only in-frame clones and is missing some. This table has about 35,000 clones, over 90% appearing once. The sample comprised PBMCs. The clonotype comes from a donor aged 10-30 years with latent tuberculosis or without tuberculosis infection. J is TRBJ1-3 and V is TRBV10-3; no clear D. The CDR3 bases are TGTGCCATCAGTGAGTCGTACAGCTCTGGAAACACCATATATTTT. Translation gives CAISESYSSGNTIYF.